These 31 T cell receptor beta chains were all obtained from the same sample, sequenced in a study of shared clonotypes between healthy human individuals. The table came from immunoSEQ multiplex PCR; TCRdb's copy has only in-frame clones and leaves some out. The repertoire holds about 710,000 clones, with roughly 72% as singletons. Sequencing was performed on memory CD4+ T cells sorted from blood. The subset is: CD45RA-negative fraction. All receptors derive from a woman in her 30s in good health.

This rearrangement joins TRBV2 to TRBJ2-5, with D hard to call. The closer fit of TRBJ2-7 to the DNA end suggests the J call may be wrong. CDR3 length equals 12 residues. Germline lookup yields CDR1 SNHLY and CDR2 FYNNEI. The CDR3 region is CASSESGHEQYF. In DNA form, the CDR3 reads TGTGCCAGCAGTGAGTCAGGCCACGAGCAGTACTTC.

CDR3 region: CASSPDTGSPFNEQFF. As DNA, the CDR3 is TGTGCCAGCAGTCCGGATACCGGGTCCCCATTCAATGAGCAGTTCTTC. The chain has TRBV7-2 and TRBJ2-1; unclear D gene. Trimming stripped 6 bases from V and 6 bases from J, with 21 bases between. The CDR3 totals 16 residues. CDR1 is SGHTA, CDR2 FQGNSA, per germline.

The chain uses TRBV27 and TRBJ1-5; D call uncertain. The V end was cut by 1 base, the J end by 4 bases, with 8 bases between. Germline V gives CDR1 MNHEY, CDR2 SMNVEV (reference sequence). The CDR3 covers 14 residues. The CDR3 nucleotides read TGTGCCAGCAGTTTATTGGGGAGAAATCAGCCCCAGCATTTT. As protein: CASSLLGRNQPQHF.

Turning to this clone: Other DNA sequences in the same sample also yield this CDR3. CDR3 residues: CASSLEVADTQYF. The CDR3 region has the DNA TGCGCCAGCAGCTTGGAGGTTGCAGATACGCAGTATTTT. The chain is built from TRBV5-1 and TRBJ2-3; D unclear. Trimming took off 0 bases at V and 4 bases at J, with 6 bases between the two ends. There are 13 residues in the CDR3. Germline V lookup: CDR1 SGHRS, CDR2 YFSETQ. The variable domain in full, with the rest retrieved from reference TRBV5-1 and TRBJ2-3, is KAGVTQTPRYLIKTRGQQVTLSCSPISGHRSVSWYQQTPGQGLQFLFEYFSETQRNKGNFPGRFSGRQFSNSRSEMNVSTLELGDSALYLCASSLEVADTQYFGPGTRLTVL.

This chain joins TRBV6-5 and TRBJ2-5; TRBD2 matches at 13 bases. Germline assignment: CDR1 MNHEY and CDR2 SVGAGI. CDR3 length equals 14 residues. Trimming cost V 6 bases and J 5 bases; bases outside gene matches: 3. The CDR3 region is CASSGLAGVETQYF. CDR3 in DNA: TGTGCCAGCAGCGGACTAGCGGGAGTGGAGACCCAGTACTTC.

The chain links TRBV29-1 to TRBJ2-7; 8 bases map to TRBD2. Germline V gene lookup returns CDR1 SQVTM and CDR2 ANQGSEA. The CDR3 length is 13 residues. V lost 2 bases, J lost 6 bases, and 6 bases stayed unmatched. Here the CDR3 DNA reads TGCAGCGTTGAAAGCGGGAGACCCCTCGAGCAGTACTTC. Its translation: CSVESGRPLEQYF.

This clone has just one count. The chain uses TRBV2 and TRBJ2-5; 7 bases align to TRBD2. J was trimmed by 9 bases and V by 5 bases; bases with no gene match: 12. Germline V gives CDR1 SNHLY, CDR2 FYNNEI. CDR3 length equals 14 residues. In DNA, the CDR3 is TGTGCCAGCAGTAACCGTAGGTCCGCGGGGGCCCAGTACTTC. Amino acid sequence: CASSNRRSAGAQYF.

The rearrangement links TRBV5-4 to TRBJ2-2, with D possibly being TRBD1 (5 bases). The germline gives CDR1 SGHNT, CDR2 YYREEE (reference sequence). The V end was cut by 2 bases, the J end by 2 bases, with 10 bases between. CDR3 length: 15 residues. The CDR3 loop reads CASSFWTTNTGELFF. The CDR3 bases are TGTGCCAGCAGCTTCTGGACAACTAACACCGGGGAGCTGTTTTTT.

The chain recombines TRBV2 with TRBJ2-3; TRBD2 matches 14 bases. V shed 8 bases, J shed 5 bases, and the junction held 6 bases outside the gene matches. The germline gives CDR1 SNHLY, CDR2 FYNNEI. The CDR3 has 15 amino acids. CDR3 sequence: CASHRLAGGLDTQYF. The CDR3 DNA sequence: TGTGCCAGCCACCGACTAGCGGGAGGGCTAGATACGCAGTATTTT.

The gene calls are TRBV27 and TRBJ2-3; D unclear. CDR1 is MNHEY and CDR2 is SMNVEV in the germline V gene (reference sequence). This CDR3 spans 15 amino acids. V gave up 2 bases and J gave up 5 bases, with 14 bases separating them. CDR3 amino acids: CASSLRTDALDTQYF. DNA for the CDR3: TGTGCCAGCAGTTTACGGACCGACGCCCTAGATACGCAGTATTTT.

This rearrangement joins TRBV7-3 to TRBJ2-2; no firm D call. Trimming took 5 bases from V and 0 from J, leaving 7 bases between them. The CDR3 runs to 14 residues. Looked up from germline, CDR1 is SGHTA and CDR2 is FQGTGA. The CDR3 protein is CASSLVANTGELFF. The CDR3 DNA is TGTGCCAGCAGCCTAGTAGCGAACACCGGGGAGCTGTTTTTT.

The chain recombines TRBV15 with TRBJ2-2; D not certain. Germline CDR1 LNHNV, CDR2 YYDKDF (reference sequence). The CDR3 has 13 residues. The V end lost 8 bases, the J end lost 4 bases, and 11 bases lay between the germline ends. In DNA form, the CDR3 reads TGTGCCACCGGGCACCTACTCACCGGGGAGCTGTTTTTT. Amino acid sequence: CATGHLLTGELFF.

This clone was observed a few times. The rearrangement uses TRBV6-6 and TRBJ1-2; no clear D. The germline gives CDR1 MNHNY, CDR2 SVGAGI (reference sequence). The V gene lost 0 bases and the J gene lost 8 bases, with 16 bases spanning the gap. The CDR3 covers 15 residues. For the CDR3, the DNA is TGTGCCAGCAGTTACTCGACTCGCCCAGGTGAAGGCTACACCTTC. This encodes CASSYSTRPGEGYTF.

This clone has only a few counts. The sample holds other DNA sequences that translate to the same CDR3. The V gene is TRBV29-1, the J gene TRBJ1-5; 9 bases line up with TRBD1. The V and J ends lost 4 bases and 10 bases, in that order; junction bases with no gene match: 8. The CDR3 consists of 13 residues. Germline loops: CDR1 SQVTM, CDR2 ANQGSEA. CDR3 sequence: CSVGTGEDGPQHF. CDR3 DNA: TGCAGCGTTGGGACAGGGGAAGATGGACCCCAGCATTTT.

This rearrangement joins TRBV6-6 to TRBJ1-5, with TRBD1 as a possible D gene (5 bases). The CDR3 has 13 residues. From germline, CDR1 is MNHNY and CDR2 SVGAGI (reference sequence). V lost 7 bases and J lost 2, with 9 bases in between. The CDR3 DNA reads TGTGCCAGCACCAGGGTCGGCAATCAGCCCCAGCATTTT. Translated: CASTRVGNQPQHF.

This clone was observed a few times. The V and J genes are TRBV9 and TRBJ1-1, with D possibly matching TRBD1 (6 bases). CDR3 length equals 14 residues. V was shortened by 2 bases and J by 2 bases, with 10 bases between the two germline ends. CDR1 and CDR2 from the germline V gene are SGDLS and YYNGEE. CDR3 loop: CASSVGQINTEAFF. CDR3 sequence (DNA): TGTGCCAGCAGCGTCGGACAGATAAACACTGAAGCTTTCTTT.

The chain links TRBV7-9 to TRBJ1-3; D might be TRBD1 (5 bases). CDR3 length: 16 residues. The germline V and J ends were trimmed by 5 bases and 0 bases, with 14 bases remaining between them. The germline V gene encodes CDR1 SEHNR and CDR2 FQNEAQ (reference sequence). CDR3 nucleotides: TGTGCCAGCAGCCCGACAGTTCATACCTCTGGAAACACCATATATTTT. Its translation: CASSPTVHTSGNTIYF.

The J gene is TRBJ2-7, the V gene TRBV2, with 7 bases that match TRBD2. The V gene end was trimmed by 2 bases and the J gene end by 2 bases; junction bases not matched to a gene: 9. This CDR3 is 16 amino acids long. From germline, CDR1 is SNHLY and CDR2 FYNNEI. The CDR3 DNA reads TGTGCCAGCAGTGAACCCTGGCGGGAGCGAACCTACGAGCAGTACTTC. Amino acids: CASSEPWRERTYEQYF.

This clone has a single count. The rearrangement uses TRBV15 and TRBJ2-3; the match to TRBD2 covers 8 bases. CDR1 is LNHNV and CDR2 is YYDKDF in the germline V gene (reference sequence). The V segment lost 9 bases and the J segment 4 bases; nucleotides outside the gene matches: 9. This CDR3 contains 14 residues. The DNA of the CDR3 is TGTGCCACTCTCAAAGCGGGAGTCTCAGATACGCAGTATTTT. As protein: CATLKAGVSDTQYF. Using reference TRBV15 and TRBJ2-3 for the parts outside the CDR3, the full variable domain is DAMVIQNPRYQVTQFGKPVTLSCSQTLNHNVMYWYQQKSSQAPKLLFHYYDKDFNNEADTPDNFQSRRPNTSFCFLDIRSPGLGDTAMYLCATLKAGVSDTQYFGPGTRLTVL.

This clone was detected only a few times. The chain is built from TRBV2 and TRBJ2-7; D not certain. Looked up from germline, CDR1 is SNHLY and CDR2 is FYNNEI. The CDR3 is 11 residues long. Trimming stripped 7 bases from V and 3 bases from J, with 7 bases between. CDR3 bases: TGTGCCAGCACATTAGGCTACGAGCAGTACTTC. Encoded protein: CASTLGYEQYF.

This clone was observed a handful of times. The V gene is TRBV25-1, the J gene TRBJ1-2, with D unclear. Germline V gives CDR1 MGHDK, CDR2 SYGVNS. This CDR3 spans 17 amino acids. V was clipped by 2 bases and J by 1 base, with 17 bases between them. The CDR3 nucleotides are TGTGCCAGCAGTGAAAGGGCCGCGGAGGGCGATAACTATGGCTACACCTTC. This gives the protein CASSERAAEGDNYGYTF.

CDR3 sequence: CAISEGQGMNTEAFF. CDR3 nucleotides: TGTGCCATCAGTGAGGGCCAGGGTATGAACACTGAAGCTTTCTTT. This chain connects TRBV10-3 to TRBJ1-1, with TRBD1 as a possible D gene (5 bases). CDR1 and CDR2 (germline): ENHRY, SYGVKD. Trimming took off 2 bases at V and 0 bases at J, with 10 bases between the two ends. CDR3 length: 15 residues.

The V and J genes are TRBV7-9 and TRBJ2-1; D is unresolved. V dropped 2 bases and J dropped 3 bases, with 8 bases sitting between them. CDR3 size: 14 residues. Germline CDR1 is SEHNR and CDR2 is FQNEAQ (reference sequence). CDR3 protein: CASSLFQDYNEQFF. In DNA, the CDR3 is TGTGCCAGCAGCTTATTTCAGGACTACAATGAGCAGTTCTTC.

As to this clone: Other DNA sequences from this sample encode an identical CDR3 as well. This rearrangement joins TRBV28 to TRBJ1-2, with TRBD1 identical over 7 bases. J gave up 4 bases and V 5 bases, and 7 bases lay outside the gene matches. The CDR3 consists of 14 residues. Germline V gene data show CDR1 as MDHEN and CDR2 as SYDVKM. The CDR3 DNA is TGTGCCAGCAGTAGACAGGGAGCGCCCTATGGCTACACCTTC. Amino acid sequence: CASSRQGAPYGYTF.

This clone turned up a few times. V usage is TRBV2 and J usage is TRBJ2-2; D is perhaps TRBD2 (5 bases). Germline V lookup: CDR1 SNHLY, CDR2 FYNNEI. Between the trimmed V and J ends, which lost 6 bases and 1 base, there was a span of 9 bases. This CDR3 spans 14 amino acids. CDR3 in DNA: TGTGCCAGCAGGTCCGGGGTGAACACCGGGGAGCTGTTTTTT. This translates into CASRSGVNTGELFF.

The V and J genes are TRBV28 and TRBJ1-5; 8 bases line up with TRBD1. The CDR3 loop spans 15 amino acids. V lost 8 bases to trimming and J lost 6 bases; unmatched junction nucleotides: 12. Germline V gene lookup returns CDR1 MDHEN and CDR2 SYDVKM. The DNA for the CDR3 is TGTGCCAGCGTAAACCCAGGGGGCGCGGGTCAGCCCCAGCATTTT. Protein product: CASVNPGGAGQPQHF. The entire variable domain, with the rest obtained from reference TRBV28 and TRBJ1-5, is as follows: DVKVTQSSRYLVKRTGEKVFLECVQDMDHENMFWYRQDPGLGLRLIYFSYDVKMKEKGDIPEGYSVSREKKERFSLILESASTNQTSMYLCASVNPGGAGQPQHFGDGTRLSIL.

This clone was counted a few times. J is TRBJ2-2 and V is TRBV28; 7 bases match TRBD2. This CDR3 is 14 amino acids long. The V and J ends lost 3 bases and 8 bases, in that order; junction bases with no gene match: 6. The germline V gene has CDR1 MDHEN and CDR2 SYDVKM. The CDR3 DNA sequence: TGTGCCAGCAGTTTGTGGACTAGAACGGGGGAGCTGTTTTTT. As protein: CASSLWTRTGELFF.

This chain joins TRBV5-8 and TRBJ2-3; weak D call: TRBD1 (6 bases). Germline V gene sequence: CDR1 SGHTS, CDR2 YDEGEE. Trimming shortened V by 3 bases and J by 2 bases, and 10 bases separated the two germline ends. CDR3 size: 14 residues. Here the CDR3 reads CASSYGQTTDTQYF. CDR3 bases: TGTGCCAGCAGCTACGGACAGACCACAGATACGCAGTATTTT.

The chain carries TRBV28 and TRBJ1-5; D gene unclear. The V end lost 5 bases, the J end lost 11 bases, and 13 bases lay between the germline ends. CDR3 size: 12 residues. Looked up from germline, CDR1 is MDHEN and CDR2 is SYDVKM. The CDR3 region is CASSPYRLAQHF. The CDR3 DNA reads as TGTGCCAGCAGTCCCTACCGTCTGGCCCAGCATTTT.

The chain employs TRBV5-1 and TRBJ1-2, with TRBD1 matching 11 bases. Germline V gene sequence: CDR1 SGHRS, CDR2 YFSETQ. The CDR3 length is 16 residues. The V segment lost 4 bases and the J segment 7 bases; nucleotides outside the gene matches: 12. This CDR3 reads CASSPILGQGDFGYTF. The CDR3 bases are TGCGCCAGCAGCCCGATCCTGGGACAGGGGGATTTTGGCTACACCTTC. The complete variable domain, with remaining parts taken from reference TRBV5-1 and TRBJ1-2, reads KAGVTQTPRYLIKTRGQQVTLSCSPISGHRSVSWYQQTPGQGLQFLFEYFSETQRNKGNFPGRFSGRQFSNSRSEMNVSTLELGDSALYLCASSPILGQGDFGYTFGSGTRLTVV.

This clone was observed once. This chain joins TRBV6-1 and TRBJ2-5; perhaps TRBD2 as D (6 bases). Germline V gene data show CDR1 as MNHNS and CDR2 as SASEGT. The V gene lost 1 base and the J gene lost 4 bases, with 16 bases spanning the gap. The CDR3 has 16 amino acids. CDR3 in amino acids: CASSEGGGRTGETQYF. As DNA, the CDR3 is TGTGCCAGCAGTGAAGGCGGAGGGCGAACAGGAGAGACCCAGTACTTC.